These T cell receptor beta chains were read from a single sample in a study of shared clonotypes between healthy human individuals. Assay used: immunoSEQ multiplex PCR; TCRdb lists only in-frame clones, some missing. Here the sample spans some 240,000 clones, approximately 65% being singletons. The sequencing sample was made of memory CD4+ T cells sorted from blood. The receptors come from a man aged 25 to 40 in good health. Both conserved end residues are part of each CDR3. D genes are given only for firm matches. Size values are once, few and many counts, or a class for expanded clones, and some rows have none.

d_gene	abundance	j_gene	v_gene	CDR3nt	CDR3aa
TRBD2	.	TRBJ2-1	TRBV5-1	TGCGCCAGCAGCGCGGGAAACGCCCGAGGACTAGCGGAGTACAATGAGCAGTTCTTC	CASSAGNARGLAEYNEQFF
.	.	TRBJ2-7	TRBV28	TGTGCCAGCAGTTTACACGGGAGTCCCCTCTCCTACGAGCAGTACTTC	CASSLHGSPLSYEQYF
.	once	TRBJ1-1	TRBV7-6	TGTGCCAGCAGCTTAATTTCTAACACTGAAGCTTTCTTT	CASSLISNTEAFF
TRBD2	.	TRBJ2-5	TRBV5-6	TGTGCCAGCAGCCGAGCGGGAGTCGGCCAAGAGACCCAGTACTTC	CASSRAGVGQETQYF
TRBD2	few	TRBJ2-1	TRBV5-1	TGCGCCAGCATGCTAGCGGGACCAAACGATGAGCAGTTCTTC	CASMLAGPNDEQFF
.	.	TRBJ2-6	TRBV7-6	TGTGCCAGCAGCTCGGACTGGGCCAACGTCCTGACTTTC	CASSSDWANVLTF
.	.	TRBJ2-1	TRBV19	TGTGCCAGTAGTAAGCAGTACAATGAGCAGTTCTTC	CASSKQYNEQFF
.	.	TRBJ2-7	TRBV6-1	TGTGCCAGCAAGCAGGGTTTAGGAACCTACGAGCAGTACTTC	CASKQGLGTYEQYF
TRBD1	.	TRBJ2-1	TRBV18	TGTGCCAGCTCACCAATGGACAGGGGGAAATTTAATGAGCAGTTCTTC	CASSPMDRGKFNEQFF
.	.	TRBJ2-7	TRBV21-1	TGTGCCAGCAAACTTCGGGAGGTCCTCCCCTACGAGCAGTACTTC	CASKLREVLPYEQYF
.	few	TRBJ2-1	TRBV28	TGTGCCAGCAGCCCACCACTTAGACAGTATGAGCAGTTCTTC	CASSPPLRQYEQFF
.	once	TRBJ2-2	TRBV5-4	TGTGCCAGCAGCTTGATTCCGAACACCGGGGAGCTGTTTTTT	CASSLIPNTGELFF
TRBD2	.	TRBJ2-5	TRBV18	TGTGCCAGCTCACCACTAAGGGGGACTAGCGGGAGAGAGACCCAGTACTTC	CASSPLRGTSGRETQYF
TRBD2	.	TRBJ2-7	TRBV7-9	TGTGCCAGCAGCTCGACACCCCGGGGAGCGGGGATCTACGAGCAGTACTTC	CASSSTPRGAGIYEQYF
.	.	TRBJ1-5	TRBV5-5	TGTGCCAGCAGCTTGCCAGGGGAACGACAGCCCCAGCATTTT	CASSLPGERQPQHF